A few counts support the clone carrying this T cell receptor beta chain. The sample carries other DNA sequences with the same CDR3. Around 32,000 T cell genomes, or about 190 ng DNA, went into the sorted-subset replicate PCRs. TCRdb keeps only in-frame clones here, not all; method: immunoSEQ multiplex PCR. This table holds roughly 1,800,000 clones, just under 95% found once. Terminally differentiated effector memory CD45RA+ cells were excluded from the naive CD8 cells, which were CD45RO-negative and positively selected for CCR7. Donors comprised healthy HIV-negative adults lacking recent acute infections or vaccinations. Every one of the donors was a Caucasian adult that lived in Nashville, Tennessee. V was pared by 3 bases and J by 3 bases, with 3 bases of the junction left unmatched. The CDR3 length is 16 residues. Looked up from germline, CDR1 is SGDLS and CDR2 is YYNGEE. This entry belongs to a study of shared clonotypes between healthy human individuals. Overall study: Aged between 18 and 49, the donors were a couple of women and a few men.

The gene calls are TRBV9 and TRBJ2-2; 12 nucleotides line up with TRBD2. The clonotype originates from a man in his late teens or twenties in good health. Source material: naive CD8+ T cells sorted from blood. In nucleotides, the CDR3 is TGTGCCAGCAGCGCAGGACTAGCGGGATACACCGGGGAGCTGTTTTTT. The encoded protein is CASSAGLAGYTGELFF.